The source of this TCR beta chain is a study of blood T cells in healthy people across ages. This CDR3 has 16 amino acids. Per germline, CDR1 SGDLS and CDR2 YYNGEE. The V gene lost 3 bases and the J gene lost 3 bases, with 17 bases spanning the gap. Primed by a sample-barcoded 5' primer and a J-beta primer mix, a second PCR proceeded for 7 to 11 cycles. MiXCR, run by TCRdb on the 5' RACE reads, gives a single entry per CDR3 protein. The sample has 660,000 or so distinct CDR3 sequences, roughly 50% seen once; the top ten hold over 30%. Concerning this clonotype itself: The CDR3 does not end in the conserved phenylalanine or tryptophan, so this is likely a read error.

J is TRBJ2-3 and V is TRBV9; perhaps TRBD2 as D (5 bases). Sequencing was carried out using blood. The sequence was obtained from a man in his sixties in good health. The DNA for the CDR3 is TGTGCCAGCAGCGGCGGCAGGACTGAAGGGACAGATACGCAGTATGTT. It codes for CASSGGRTEGTDTQYV.